Listed here are 3 T cell receptor beta chains from one sample, sequenced in a study of OX40 agonist ivuxolimab in advanced cancers. Library creation used the immunoSEQ multiplex PCR assay. Held by TCRdb, this immuneACCESS table contains in-frame sequences only and omits some clones. Under half of the omission traces to an unresolved V gene where checked; the cause of the rest is unknown. The sample table contains 65,000 to 80,000 clones; only one count was recorded for around 84% of them. Around 6.7% of the sample rests with the top ten. Sequenced material: CD4+ or CD8+ T cells sorted from blood, taken in a trial of the OX40 agonist ivuxolimab. These receptors were obtained from an adult with an advanced solid tumor such as melanoma, head and neck, liver or kidney cancer.

This rearrangement joins TRBV28 to TRBJ1-6; D gene ambiguous. There are 13 residues in the CDR3. The germline V gene has CDR1 MDHEN and CDR2 SYDVKM. Trimming left V 4 bases short and J 10 bases short, with 11 bases between. CDR3 DNA: TGTGCCAGCAGTTCCCAGACGGTATCACCCCTCCACTTT. Translated, it gives CASSSQTVSPLHF.

The CDR3 DNA reads TGTGCCAGCAGTGAGGGGACAGCCCCTGGAAACACCATATATTTT. Translation gives CASSEGTAPGNTIYF. This sequence joins TRBV2 and TRBJ1-3; 7 nucleotides match TRBD1. The CDR3 has 15 residues. V shed 3 bases and J 2 bases; nucleotides not matched to a gene: 4. The germline V gene has CDR1 SNHLY and CDR2 FYNNEI.

V usage is TRBV4-2 and J usage is TRBJ1-2; D possibly corresponds to TRBD1 (6 bases). Trimming left V 1 base short and J 2 bases short, with 14 bases between. The CDR3 length is 16 residues. CDR1 and CDR2 (germline): LGHNA, YNFKEQ. The DNA for the CDR3 is TGTGCCAGCAGCCAAGCTGGGGGGCAAACCAACTATGGCTACACCTTC. Translation: CASSQAGGQTNYGYTF.